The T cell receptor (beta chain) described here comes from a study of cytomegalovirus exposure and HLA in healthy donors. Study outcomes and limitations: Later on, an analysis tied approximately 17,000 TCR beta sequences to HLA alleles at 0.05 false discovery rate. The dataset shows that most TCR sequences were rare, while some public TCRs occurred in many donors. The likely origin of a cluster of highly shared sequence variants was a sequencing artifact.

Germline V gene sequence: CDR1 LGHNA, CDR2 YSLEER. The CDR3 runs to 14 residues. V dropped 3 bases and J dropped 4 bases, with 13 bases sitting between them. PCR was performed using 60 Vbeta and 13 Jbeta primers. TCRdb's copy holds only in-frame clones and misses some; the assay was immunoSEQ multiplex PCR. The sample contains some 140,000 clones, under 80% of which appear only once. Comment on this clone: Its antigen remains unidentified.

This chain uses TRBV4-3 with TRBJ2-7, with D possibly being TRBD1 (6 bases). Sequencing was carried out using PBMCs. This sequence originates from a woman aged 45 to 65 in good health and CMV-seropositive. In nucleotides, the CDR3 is TGCGCCAGCAGCCAGGCTACAGGGCGGTACGAGCAGTACTTC. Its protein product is CASSQATGRYEQYF.